This T cell receptor (beta chain) appears in the sequencing data of a study of molecular identifiers for immune sequencing clone quantification. General study results and limits: Clonotypes topping 20 RNA copies carried over 98% of effector molecules but under 1% of naive ones.

V shed 0 bases and J shed 0 bases, with 12 bases lying between them. The CDR3 loop spans 16 amino acids. Germline V gives CDR1 MGHRA, CDR2 YSYEKL. Libraries of bulk TCR were made by previously described methods (with listed TCR primers). TCRdb reprocessed the PCR reads via MiXCR and lists one record per CDR3 protein. The sample has about 640,000 distinct CDR3 sequences; 15% to 20% are singletons. Researchers sorted naive CD8 T cells as cells that were CD8+CD4-CCR7+CD45RA+. A remark on this clonotype: The antigen remains undetermined.

Sequencing was done on a sample of naive CD8+ T cells from blood, with Jurkat cell RNA spiked in. Subset here: FACS-sorted CD8+CD4-CCR7+CD45RA+ naive T cells. The sequence came from a human donor in good health. Some libraries in this study had Jurkat cell RNA spiked in. V gene TRBV4-1 combines with J gene TRBJ2-7; possibly TRBD2 for D (6 bases). The CDR3 nucleotides are TGCGCCAGCAGCCAAGAGTTGCGGGACGCCTCCTACGAGCAGTACTTC. This encodes CASSQELRDASYEQYF.